The 2 T cell receptor beta chains below all came from one sample that was sequenced in a study of cytomegalovirus exposure and HLA in healthy donors. 13 Jbeta primers and 60 Vbeta primers were used for the PCR. Assay: immunoSEQ multiplex PCR; the TCRdb copy retains only in-frame clones and omits some. The sample lists 65,000 to 85,000 clones; 68% were seen once. Sequencing was carried out using PBMCs. The receptors here all came from a woman in her twenties or thirties in good health and CMV-seronegative.

This clone showed up just a few times. The chain carries TRBV5-5 and TRBJ2-7, with D possibly matching TRBD1 (7 bases). CDR3 size: 14 residues. Germline CDR1 is SGHKS and CDR2 is YYEKEE (reference sequence). V was shortened by 2 bases and J by 3 bases, with 12 bases between the two germline ends. CDR3 region: CASSFSGGNYEQYF. As DNA, the CDR3 is TGTGCCAGCAGCTTCTCAGGGGGGAACTACGAGCAGTACTTC.

Here the CDR3 reads CASRGDRLYEQYF. Here the CDR3 DNA reads TGTGCCAGCAGGGGGGACAGACTCTACGAGCAGTACTTC. The chain couples TRBV6-1 to TRBJ2-7; 7 bases align to TRBD1. The CDR3 totals 13 residues. Germline trimming cut 6 bases from V and 3 bases from J; bases unmatched to any gene: 5. The germline CDR1 and CDR2 sequences are MNHNS and SASEGT.